The T cell receptor (beta chain) under discussion was sequenced for a study of cytomegalovirus exposure and HLA in healthy donors. General study findings and limits: Confirmation in vitro established that a few CMV-associated chains were specific for CMV antigens. In a later analysis, HLA-associated beta chains showed higher expansion and lower generation probabilities than comparable chains. Later analysis reportedly placed an Asian-associated ancestry cluster below the roughly 680-donor mean in N-insertions.

Details on this clone: Its antigen is not identified.

The PCR ran on 60 Vbeta and 13 Jbeta primers. The table came from immunoSEQ multiplex PCR; TCRdb's copy has only in-frame clones and leaves some out. The table has 150,000 to 200,000 clones, approximately 78% seen once; the top ten hold 0.9% to 1%. Germline-derived CDR1 and CDR2 are SGHNT and YYREEE (reference sequence). The V and J ends lost 0 bases and 6 bases, in that order; junction bases with no gene match: 5. The CDR3 totals 15 residues. The sample was PBMCs. This sequence joins TRBV5-4 and TRBJ2-3; TRBD2 agrees at 9 bases. The TCR was taken from a girl aged 2-15 years in good health and CMV-seropositive. CDR3 coding DNA: TGTGCCAGCAGCTTGGATAGCGGGAGTGGGGATACGCAGTATTTT. Its protein product is CASSLDSGSGDTQYF. Combining the CDR3 with reference TRBV5-4 and TRBJ2-3 gives the whole variable domain ETGVTQSPTHLIKTRGQQVTLRCSSQSGHNTVSWYQQALGQGPQFIFQYYREEENGRGNFPPRFSGLQFPNYSSELNVNALELDDSALYLCASSLDSGSGDTQYFGPGTRLTVL.